This TCR beta chain derives from a study of long-term antiretroviral therapy in people with HIV. Background on the study: Some samples came about a decade before the 2015 immediate-ART recommendation, and these were the earliest.

Study-wide points: Dominant in the repertoire at all time points were clones expanded before ART. Diversity remained lower than transplant donor controls, even though it increased after ART.

In regard to this clone: What it binds is not known.

Germline loops: CDR1 SGHRS, CDR2 YFSETQ. V shed 4 bases and J 2 bases; nucleotides not matched to a gene: 5. CDR3 size: 16 residues. Researchers ran immunoSEQ v3.0 at survey level. Some clones are missing from TCRdb's copy, which holds only in-frame ones; the method was immunoSEQ multiplex PCR. The sample has roughly 3,500 clones; over 75% are singletons. The chain combines TRBV5-1 with TRBJ2-1, with 11 bases aligning to TRBD2. Material: unsorted PBMCs, obtained 0.3 years after starting antiretroviral therapy. The sequence was obtained from a woman aged 45-65 years with HIV. Written as DNA, the CDR3 is TGCGCCAGCAGCGACGGGACTAGCGGTGCCTACAATGAGCAGTTCTTC. Its protein is CASSDGTSGAYNEQFF.